The 15 T cell receptor beta chains given below trace back to one sample, sequenced in a study of cytotoxic CD8 clonotypes in ibrutinib-treated CLL. Clones were read by immunoSEQ multiplex PCR, and TCRdb kept only the in-frame ones, dropping some. The sample carries 150,000 to 250,000 clones, around three quarters recorded once. The source material was PBMCs, sampled after 24 months of ibrutinib treatment. Receptor source: a human donor with chronic lymphocytic leukemia.

J is TRBJ2-7 and V is TRBV7-2, with 9 bases fitting TRBD1. The CDR3 length is 13 residues. The germline V gene has CDR1 SGHTA and CDR2 FQGNSA. The V gene end was trimmed by 9 bases and the J gene end by 1 base; junction bases not matched to a gene: 4. CDR3 amino acids: CASGDRVSYEQYF. The CDR3 DNA sequence: TGTGCCAGTGGGGACAGGGTATCCTACGAGCAGTACTTC. Drawing the rest from reference TRBV7-2 and TRBJ2-7, the complete variable domain is GAGVSQSPSNKVTEKGKDVELRCDPISGHTALYWYRQSLGQGLEFLIYFQGNSAPDKSGLPSDRFSAERTGGSVSTLTIQRTQQEDSAVYLCASGDRVSYEQYFGPGTRLTVT.

This chain links TRBV28 with TRBJ2-7, with a possible D match to TRBD1 (6 bases). Germline V gene data show CDR1 as MDHEN and CDR2 as SYDVKM. This CDR3 has 14 residues. Trimming removed 4 bases from V and 2 bases from J, with 12 bases in between. CDR3 protein: CASSSTQGPYEQYF. The CDR3 DNA follows: TGTGCCAGCAGTTCCACACAGGGTCCCTACGAGCAGTACTTC.

The rearrangement joins TRBV11-2 to TRBJ2-7, with D hard to call. The V and J ends lost 2 bases and 1 base respectively, with 9 bases between them. CDR3 length: 14 residues. The germline CDR1 and CDR2 sequences are SGHAT and FQNNGV. This chain's CDR3 is CASSLILNSYEQYF. Written as DNA, the CDR3 is TGTGCCAGCAGCTTAATCCTCAATTCCTACGAGCAGTACTTC.

The chain joins TRBV19 to TRBJ2-7; a possible D gene is TRBD2 (6 bases). The V gene's germline CDR1 is LNHDA and CDR2 SQIVND (reference sequence). The CDR3 extends over 15 amino acids. Trimming took 7 bases from V and 5 from J, leaving 21 bases between them. CDR3 loop: CASNEFGRSADEQYF. In DNA form, the CDR3 reads TGTGCCAGTAATGAATTCGGGAGATCGGCCGACGAGCAGTACTTC.

This clone has just a few counts. V gene TRBV7-9 combines with J gene TRBJ2-2, with 10 nucleotides matching TRBD2. The germline gives CDR1 SEHNR, CDR2 FQNEAQ (reference sequence). This CDR3 contains 17 residues. Trimming removed 2 bases from V and 7 bases from J; junction bases left unmatched: 10. CDR3 loop: CASSLMVLAGEIGELFF. CDR3 bases: TGTGCCAGCAGCTTAATGGTCCTAGCGGGAGAAATCGGGGAGCTGTTTTTT.

The V and J genes are TRBV5-1 and TRBJ2-7; 9 bases fit TRBD1. Germline CDR1 SGHRS, CDR2 YFSETQ. V lost 4 bases, J lost 3 bases, and 2 bases stayed unmatched. The CDR3 totals 13 residues. In DNA form, the CDR3 reads TGCGCCAGCAGCGGGGGACAGGGCTACGAGCAGTACTTC. Its translation: CASSGGQGYEQYF.

Of note for this clone: The junction and the germline gene differ at one end; a read error may be behind it. The rearrangement links TRBV5-4 to TRBJ2-3; D is possibly TRBD1 (6 bases). The CDR3 is 17 amino acids. CDR1 is SGHNT and CDR2 is YYREEE in the germline V gene (reference sequence). CDR3 protein: CASSLEIFTGIKDPQYF. The DNA for the CDR3 is TGTGCCAGCAGCTTGGAAATATTTACAGGGATAAAAGATCCGCAGTATTTT.

There are a few counts of this clone. The CDR3 DNA sequence: TGTGCCAGCAGCGTTCAGGGGGTAGAGACCCAGTACTTC. This codes for CASSVQGVETQYF. This rearrangement joins TRBV7-7 to TRBJ2-5; TRBD1 aligns across 7 bases. Losses at the gene ends were 5 bases for V and 4 bases for J; bases not matched to a gene: 4. The CDR3 loop spans 13 amino acids. Germline lookup yields CDR1 SSHAT and CDR2 FNYEAQ (reference sequence).

V usage is TRBV13 and J usage is TRBJ2-7; TRBD1 agrees at 9 bases. Germline trimming cut 5 bases from V and 0 bases from J; bases unmatched to any gene: 11. The CDR3 runs to 17 residues. Germline CDR1 PRHDT, CDR2 FYEKMQ (reference sequence). The CDR3 DNA reads TGTGCCAGCAGCCTTATAGTGGGGACAGGGAGCTCCTACGAGCAGTACTTC. Its translation is CASSLIVGTGSSYEQYF.

This clone was found a few times. The chain uses TRBV27 and TRBJ2-7; D may be TRBD1 (5 bases). This CDR3 contains 14 residues. The V end lost 4 bases, the J end lost 2 bases, and 12 bases lay between the germline ends. Germline values: CDR1 MNHEY, CDR2 SMNVEV (reference sequence). The CDR3 sequence: CASSSPGKTYEQYF. The CDR3 DNA reads as TGTGCCAGCAGTTCGCCAGGGAAAACCTACGAGCAGTACTTC.

The V gene is TRBV29-1, the J gene TRBJ1-3; 8 positions agree with TRBD1. CDR3 size: 12 residues. The V and J ends lost 7 bases and 6 bases, in that order; junction bases with no gene match: 5. Germline V gene sequence: CDR1 SQVTM, CDR2 ANQGSEA. In DNA, the CDR3 is TGCAGCGCTGGACAGGGCGTAAACACCATATATTTT. Translating gives CSAGQGVNTIYF.

The chain uses TRBV4-3 and TRBJ2-2; perhaps TRBD2 as D (6 bases). This CDR3 comprises 15 residues. CDR1 and CDR2 (germline): LGHNA, YSLEER. The ends were cut back, 3 bases at V and 6 bases at J, with 14 bases in the middle. CDR3 nucleotide sequence: TGCGCCAGCAGCCATTTGCGGGATGCTGCCGGGGAGCTGTTTTTT. It codes for CASSHLRDAAGELFF.

The chain carries TRBV7-6 and TRBJ2-1; D is uncertain. CDR1 SGHVS and CDR2 FNYEAQ come from the germline V gene. The CDR3 is 13 residues long. The V end lost 5 bases, the J end lost 10 bases, and 15 bases lay between the germline ends. The CDR3 protein is CASSPDPSREQFF. Written as DNA, the CDR3 is TGTGCCAGCAGCCCAGACCCGTCAAGGGAGCAGTTCTTC.

The chain carries TRBV19 and TRBJ2-7; D unclear. Germline values: CDR1 LNHDA, CDR2 SQIVND (reference sequence). The CDR3 loop spans 12 amino acids. V was shortened by 4 bases and J by 2 bases, with 6 bases between the two germline ends. CDR3 in amino acids: CASSNGAYEQYF. CDR3 coding DNA: TGTGCCAGTAGTAACGGCGCCTACGAGCAGTACTTC.

V usage is TRBV11-2 and J usage is TRBJ1-1; D uncertain. Germline V CDR1 and CDR2: SGHAT, FQNNGV. The length of the CDR3 is 13 residues. Trimming removed 0 bases at V and 9 bases at J, with 11 bases between. CDR3: CASSLDRSRQAFF. The CDR3 DNA sequence: TGTGCCAGCAGCTTAGATCGATCCAGACAAGCTTTCTTT.